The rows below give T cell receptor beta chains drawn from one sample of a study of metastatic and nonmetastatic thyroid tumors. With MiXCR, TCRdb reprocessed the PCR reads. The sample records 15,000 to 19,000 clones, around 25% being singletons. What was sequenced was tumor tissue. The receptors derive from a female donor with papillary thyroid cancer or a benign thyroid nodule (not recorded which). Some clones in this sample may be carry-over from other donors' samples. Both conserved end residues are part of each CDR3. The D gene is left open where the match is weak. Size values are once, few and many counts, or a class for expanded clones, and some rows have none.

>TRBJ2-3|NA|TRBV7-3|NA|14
CASNGQIPTDTQYF
TGTGCCAGCAATGGACAAATCCCCACAGATACGCAGTATTTT
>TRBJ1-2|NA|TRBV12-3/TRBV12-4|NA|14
CASSPQGGYYGYTF
TGTGCCAGCAGTCCACAGGGTGGCTACTATGGCTACACCTTC
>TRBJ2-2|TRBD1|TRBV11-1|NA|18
CASSLSEGQGLPTGELFF
TGTGCCAGCAGCTTATCAGAAGGACAGGGACTCCCCACCGGGGAGCTGTTTTTT
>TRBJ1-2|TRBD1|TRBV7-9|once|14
CASSRGQGNYGYTF
TGTGCCAGCAGCCGGGGACAGGGCAACTATGGCTACACCTTC
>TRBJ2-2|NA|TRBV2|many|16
CASSQEGPANTGELFF
TGTGCCAGCAGTCAGGAGGGCCCAGCGAACACCGGGGAGCTGTTTTTT
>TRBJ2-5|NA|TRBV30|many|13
CAWSVGIQETQYF
TGTGCCTGGAGTGTAGGCATCCAAGAGACCCAGTACTTC
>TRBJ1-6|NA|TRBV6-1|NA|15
CASTPWEGDNSPLHF
TGTGCCAGCACACCCTGGGAGGGCGATAATTCACCCCTCCACTTT
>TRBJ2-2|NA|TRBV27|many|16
CASSLSYTGRVGELFF
TGTGCCAGCAGTTTATCGTACACGGGCAGGGTCGGGGAGCTGTTTTTT
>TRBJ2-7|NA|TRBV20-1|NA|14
CSASDTGNPYEQYF
TGCAGTGCTAGTGACACAGGGAATCCCTACGAGCAGTACTTC
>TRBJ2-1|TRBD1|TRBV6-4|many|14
CASKAGTGFNEQFF
TGTGCCAGCAAGGCCGGGACAGGGTTTAATGAGCAGTTCTTC
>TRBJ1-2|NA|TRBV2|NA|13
CASRRDTFYGYTF
TGTGCCAGCAGGAGGGACACCTTCTATGGCTACACCTTC
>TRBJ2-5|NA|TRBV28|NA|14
CASKSQGRGETQYF
TGTGCCAGCAAGTCGCAGGGCCGAGGGGAGACCCAGTACTTC
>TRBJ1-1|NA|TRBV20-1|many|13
CSARQDVNTEAFF
TGCAGTGCTAGACAGGATGTGAACACTGAAGCTTTCTTT
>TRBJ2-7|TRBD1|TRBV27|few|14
CASKPGQEFVEQYF
TGTGCCAGCAAACCGGGACAGGAGTTCGTAGAGCAGTACTTC
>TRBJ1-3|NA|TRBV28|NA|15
CASSDPGAYGNTIYF
TGTGCCAGCAGCGACCCCGGGGCTTACGGAAACACCATATATTTT
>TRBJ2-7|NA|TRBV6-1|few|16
CATGRDTGFFWWEQYF
TGTGCCACCGGCAGGGACACGGGGTTTTTTTGGTGGGAGCAGTACTTC